Presented here are 8 T cell receptor beta chains from one specimen sequenced in a study of T cell changes during pregnancy in multiple sclerosis (dated by TCRdb to about 2019). The library relied on the immunoSEQ multiplex PCR assay. Imported from immuneACCESS, the table was reduced by TCRdb to in-frame sequences with V and J called. These copies leave out some clones; in studies compared against another copy, an unresolved V gene accounts for under half, and the cause of the remainder is not known. This sample lists about 120,000 clones; approximately 93% were detected once. In total, the top ten clones hold approximately 6.3% of the sample. The sequences come from peripheral blood, collected before pregnancy. All receptors derive from a female donor with multiple sclerosis, enrolled in a pregnancy study.

The chain is built from TRBV7-8 and TRBJ2-3; 7 bases map to TRBD2. The CDR3 has 15 residues. The germline gives CDR1 SGHVS, CDR2 FQNEAQ. With 7 bases clipped from V and 2 bases from J, the junction kept 9 bases outside the gene matches. The CDR3 sequence: CASTLSGVPTDTQYF. The CDR3 coding sequence is TGTGCCAGCACCCTCAGCGGGGTGCCCACAGATACGCAGTATTTT.

V gene TRBV5-1 combines with J gene TRBJ1-4, with 7 bases aligning to TRBD1. The CDR3 extends over 14 amino acids. The germline CDR1 and CDR2 sequences are SGHRS and YFSETQ. The V and J ends lost 4 bases and 8 bases, in that order; junction bases with no gene match: 8. The CDR3 protein is CASSVTGAEEKLFF. CDR3 nucleotides: TGCGCCAGCAGCGTAACAGGGGCTGAGGAAAAACTGTTTTTT. Variable domain in full (rest from reference TRBV5-1 and TRBJ1-4): KAGVTQTPRYLIKTRGQQVTLSCSPISGHRSVSWYQQTPGQGLQFLFEYFSETQRNKGNFPGRFSGRQFSNSRSEMNVSTLELGDSALYLCASSVTGAEEKLFFGSGTQLSVL.

The rearrangement joins TRBV2 to TRBJ2-1, with a tentative D call TRBD2 (6 bases). There are 17 residues in the CDR3. The germline V and J ends were trimmed by 5 bases and 6 bases, with 23 bases remaining between them. CDR1 is SNHLY and CDR2 is FYNNEI in the germline V gene. CDR3 nucleotide sequence: TGTGCCAGCAGTCATCTACTAGCTTCTTCACCCCTCAATGAGCAGTTCTTC. Translation: CASSHLLASSPLNEQFF.

CDR3 coding DNA: TGTGCCAGCAGAGGACAGGTAGCCTACGAGCAGTACTTC. Amino acid sequence: CASRGQVAYEQYF. This chain uses TRBV28 with TRBJ2-7; 7 bases fit TRBD1. The CDR3 has 13 amino acids. V trimming: 6 bases; J trimming: 2 bases; junction bases outside the gene matches: 4. Germline V gene sequence: CDR1 MDHEN, CDR2 SYDVKM.

This clone appeared once. The chain uses TRBV6-6 and TRBJ2-7; the match to TRBD2 covers 8 bases. CDR1 and CDR2 from the germline V gene are MNHNY and SVGAGI (reference sequence). V was pared by 10 bases and J by 3 bases, with 8 bases of the junction left unmatched. The CDR3 has 13 amino acids. CDR3 region: CATSPGGDYEQYF. CDR3 nucleotides: TGTGCCACCTCCCCCGGGGGGGACTACGAGCAGTACTTC.

V gene TRBV7-3 combines with J gene TRBJ2-1, with 8 positions matching TRBD2. V trimming: 5 bases; J trimming: 10 bases; junction bases outside the gene matches: 16. The CDR3 is 16 amino acids. Germline-derived CDR1 and CDR2 are SGHTA and FQGTGA. The CDR3 region has the DNA TGTGCCAGCAGCCCCTCGGAAGGACTAGCACGAAAAGAGCAGTTCTTC. This translates into CASSPSEGLARKEQFF.

DNA of the CDR3: TGTGCCAGCAGCTTTGGGACAGGGGGGAATGAGCAGTTCTTC. This codes for CASSFGTGGNEQFF. The chain carries TRBV7-7 and TRBJ2-1, with 11 bases aligning to TRBD1. The CDR3 runs to 14 residues. V trimming: 3 bases; J trimming: 7 bases; junction bases outside the gene matches: 2. Germline-derived CDR1 and CDR2 are SSHAT and FNYEAQ (reference sequence).

The chain couples TRBV7-6 to TRBJ2-7, with D possibly matching TRBD2 (5 bases). The CDR3 covers 13 residues. In germline, CDR1 is SGHVS, CDR2 FNYEAQ. The V gene lost 5 bases and the J gene lost 6 bases, with 14 bases spanning the gap. The CDR3 region is CASSQSGWGEQYF. For the CDR3, the DNA is TGTGCCAGCAGCCAATCGGGGTGGGGCGAGCAGTACTTC.